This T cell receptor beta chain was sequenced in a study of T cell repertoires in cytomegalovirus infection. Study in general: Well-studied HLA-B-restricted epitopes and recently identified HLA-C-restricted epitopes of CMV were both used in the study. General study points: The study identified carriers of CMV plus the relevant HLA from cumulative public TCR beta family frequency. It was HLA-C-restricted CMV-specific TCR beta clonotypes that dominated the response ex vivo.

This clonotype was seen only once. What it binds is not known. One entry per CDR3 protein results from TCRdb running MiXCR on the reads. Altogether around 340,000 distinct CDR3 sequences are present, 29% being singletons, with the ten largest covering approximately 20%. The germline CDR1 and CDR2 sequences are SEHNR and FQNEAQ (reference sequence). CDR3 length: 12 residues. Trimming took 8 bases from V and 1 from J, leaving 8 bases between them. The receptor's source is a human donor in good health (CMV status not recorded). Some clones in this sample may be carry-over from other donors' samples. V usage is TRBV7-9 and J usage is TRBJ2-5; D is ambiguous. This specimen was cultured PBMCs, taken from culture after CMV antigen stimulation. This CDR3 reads CASRGSQETQYF. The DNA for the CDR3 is TGTGCCAGCCGCGGCTCCCAAGAGACCCAGTACTTC.